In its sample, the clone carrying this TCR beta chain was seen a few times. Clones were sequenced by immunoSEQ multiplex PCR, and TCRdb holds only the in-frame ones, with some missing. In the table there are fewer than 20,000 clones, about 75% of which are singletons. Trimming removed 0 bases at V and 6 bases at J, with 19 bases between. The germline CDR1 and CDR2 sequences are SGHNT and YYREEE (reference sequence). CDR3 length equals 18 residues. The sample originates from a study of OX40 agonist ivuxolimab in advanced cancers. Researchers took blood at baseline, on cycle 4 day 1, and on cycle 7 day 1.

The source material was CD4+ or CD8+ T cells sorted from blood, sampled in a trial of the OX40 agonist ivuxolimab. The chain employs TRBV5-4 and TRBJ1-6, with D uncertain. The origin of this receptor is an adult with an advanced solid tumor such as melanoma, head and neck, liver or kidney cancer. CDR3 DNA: TGTGCCAGCAGCTTGGCGTTTGGCAGGACCACGATTAATTCACCCCTCCACTTT. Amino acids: CASSLAFGRTTINSPLHF.